These T cell receptor beta chains were read from a single sample in a study of technical replicates of blood from several donors. Assay: immunoSEQ multiplex PCR; the TCRdb copy retains only in-frame clones and omits some. Of approximately 50,000 clones in the sample, approximately 95% were seen once. Sequenced: T cells isolated from PBMCs. Receptors were obtained from a human donor in good health. Both conserved end residues are part of each CDR3. D genes are given only for firm matches. The size field is filled for only some rows; it gives once, few, many or a size class.

clone size,J gene,V gene,D gene,CDR3 DNA,CDR3 protein
.,TRBJ1-4,TRBV4-3,.,TGCGCCAGCAGCCCTACGAGTGCAACTAATGAAAAACTGTTTTTT,CASSPTSATNEKLFF
.,TRBJ2-7,TRBV19,.,TGTGCCAGTAGTATAGATCACTGGGGGGCCTACGAGCAGTACTTC,CASSIDHWGAYEQYF
few,TRBJ1-1,TRBV5-1,.,TGCGCCAGCAGCCCTCGGGCTGGGAGCACTGAAGCTTTCTTT,CASSPRAGSTEAFF
.,TRBJ2-1,TRBV6-4,TRBD1,TGTGCCAGCAGCCGTACGGTAGGGACAGGGGCAAATGAGCAGTTCTTC,CASSRTVGTGANEQFF
.,TRBJ2-3,TRBV7-6,TRBD1,TGTGCCAGCAGCTTTAACGACAGGGGAGGTAGCACAGATACGCAGTATTTT,CASSFNDRGGSTDTQYF
.,TRBJ2-2,TRBV27,.,TGTGCCAGCAGCCCGATACAGGGGGGGGCCGGGGAGCTGTTTTTT,CASSPIQGGAGELFF
.,TRBJ1-4,TRBV6-5,.,TGTGCCAGCAGTTACGAGCAGGCAACTAATGAAAAACTGTTTTTT,CASSYEQATNEKLFF
once,TRBJ1-4,TRBV27,TRBD1,TGTGCCAGCACCTTTCAACAGGGGGAGAAAACTAATGAAAAACTGTTTTTT,CASTFQQGEKTNEKLFF
once,TRBJ2-7,TRBV19,.,TGTGCCAGTAGTGTCAGCGGACTACCGGCCAACGAGCAGTACTTC,CASSVSGLPANEQYF
.,TRBJ2-6,TRBV6-6,.,TGTGCCAGCAGTTCTCAGGGCTACTCTGGGGCCAACGTCCTGACTTTC,CASSSQGYSGANVLTF
.,TRBJ2-7,TRBV9,TRBD2,TGTGCCAGCAGTAAACTAGCGGGAGGCGCCTACGAGCAGTACTTC,CASSKLAGGAYEQYF
few,TRBJ1-1,TRBV10-3,TRBD1,TGTGCCATCAGTGAGTCACAGGGGTGGGAAGCTTTCTTT,CAISESQGWEAFF
once,TRBJ2-1,TRBV15,TRBD1,TGTGCCACCAGGCAGGGGACAGGGCTCGTTGACAATGAGCAGTTCTTC,CATRQGTGLVDNEQFF
few,TRBJ1-1,TRBV4-1,.,TGCGCCAGCAGCCAAGATGGGAATGGGGCGACTGAAGCTTTCTTT,CASSQDGNGATEAFF
.,TRBJ2-6,TRBV4-3,.,TGCGCCAGCAGCCAACAACGGGCGGGTTTTGAGGCCAACGTCCTGACTTTC,CASSQQRAGFEANVLTF
.,TRBJ2-3,TRBV2,.,TGTGCCAGCAGACAACAGGGTGGGGCAGATACGCAGTATTTT,CASRQQGGADTQYF
.,TRBJ2-5,TRBV6-5,TRBD2,TGTGCCAGCAGTTACGCGGGAGTTAGGGAGACCCAGTACTTC,CASSYAGVRETQYF
.,TRBJ2-3,TRBV25-1,TRBD2,TGTGCCAGCAGGCGGGAGTTCTCAGATACGCAGTATTTT,CASRREFSDTQYF
.,TRBJ2-7,TRBV4-1,TRBD2,TGCGCCAGCAGCCAAGCCCTAGCGGGGGTTACTTACGAGCAGTACTTC,CASSQALAGVTYEQYF
.,TRBJ1-2,TRBV5-1,.,TGCGCCAGCAGCTTGGTTGCGGATAACTATGGCTACACCTTC,CASSLVADNYGYTF
.,TRBJ2-2,TRBV4-2,.,TGTGCCAGCAGCCACTCGAACTCCGGGGAGCTGTTTTTT,CASSHSNSGELFF
once,TRBJ2-5,TRBV7-3,TRBD2,TGTGCCAGCAGCTTGGGGGGGGAAGAGACCCAGTACTTC,CASSLGGEETQYF
.,TRBJ2-7,TRBV14,TRBD1,TGTGCCAGCAGCCAAGAAAAGACAGGGCTTTCCGAGCAGTACTTC,CASSQEKTGLSEQYF
.,TRBJ2-3,TRBV19,.,TGTGCCAGCAGAAGCACAGATACGCAGTATTTT,CASRSTDTQYF
.,TRBJ2-2,TRBV7-9,TRBD2,TGTGCCAGCAGCTTGGGCGGGAGCCCCTCGAACACCGGGGAGCTGTTTTTT,CASSLGGSPSNTGELFF
.,TRBJ2-7,TRBV7-8,.,TGTGCCAGCAGCTTAGCCGGCGGGCTCTCCTACGAGCAGTACTTC,CASSLAGGLSYEQYF
once,TRBJ2-3,TRBV29-1,.,TGCAGCGTTGAATCAGGGATATTGCCCACAGATACGCAGTATTTT,CSVESGILPTDTQYF